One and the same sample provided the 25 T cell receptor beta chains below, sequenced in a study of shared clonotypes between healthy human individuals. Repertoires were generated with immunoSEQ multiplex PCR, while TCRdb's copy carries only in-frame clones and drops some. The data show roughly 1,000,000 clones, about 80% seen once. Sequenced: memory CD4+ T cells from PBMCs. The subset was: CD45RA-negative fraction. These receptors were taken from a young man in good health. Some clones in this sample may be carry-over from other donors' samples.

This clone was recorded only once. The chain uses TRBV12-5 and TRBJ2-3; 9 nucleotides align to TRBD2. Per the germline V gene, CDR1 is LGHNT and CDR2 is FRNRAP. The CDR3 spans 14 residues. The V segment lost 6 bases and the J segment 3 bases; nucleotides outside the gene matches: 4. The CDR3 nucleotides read TGTGCTAGTGGCTCCGGACTAGCGACAGATACGCAGTATTTT. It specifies CASGSGLATDTQYF.

The CDR3 loop reads CASSLWGPQGQPQHF. The CDR3 DNA reads TGTGCCAGCAGTTTATGGGGCCCCCAGGGCCAGCCCCAGCATTTT. The chain is built from TRBV28 and TRBJ1-5; D is possibly TRBD1 (5 bases). This CDR3 is 15 amino acids long. V lost 0 bases to trimming and J lost 7 bases, with 13 bases between them. CDR1 and CDR2 (germline): MDHEN, SYDVKM.

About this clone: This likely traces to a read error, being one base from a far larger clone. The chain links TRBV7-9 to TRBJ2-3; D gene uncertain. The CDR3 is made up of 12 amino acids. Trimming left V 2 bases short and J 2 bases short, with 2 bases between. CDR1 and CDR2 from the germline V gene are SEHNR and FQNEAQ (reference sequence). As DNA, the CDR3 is TGTGCCAGCAGCTTAATCACAGATACGCAGTATTTT. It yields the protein CASSLITDTQYF.

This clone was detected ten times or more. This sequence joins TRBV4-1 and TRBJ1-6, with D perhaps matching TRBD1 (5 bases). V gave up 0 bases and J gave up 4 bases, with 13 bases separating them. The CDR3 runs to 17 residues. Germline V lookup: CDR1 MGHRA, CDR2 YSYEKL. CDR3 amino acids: CASSQEGAGHYNSPLHF. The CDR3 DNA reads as TGCGCCAGCAGCCAAGAAGGTGCCGGACATTATAATTCACCCCTCCACTTT.

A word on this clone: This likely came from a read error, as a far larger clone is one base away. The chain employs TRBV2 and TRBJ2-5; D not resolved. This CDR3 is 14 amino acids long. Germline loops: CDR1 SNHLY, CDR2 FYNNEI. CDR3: CTSMGPPRAETQYF. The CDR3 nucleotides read TGTACCAGCATGGGCCCCCCCCGCGCGGAGACCCAGTACTTC. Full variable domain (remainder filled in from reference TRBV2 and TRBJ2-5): EPEVTQTPSHQVTQMGQEVILRCVPISNHLYFYWYRQILGQKVEFLVSFYNNEISEKSEIFDDQFSVERPDGSNFTLKIRSTKLEDSAMYFCTSMGPPRAETQYFGPGTRLLVL.

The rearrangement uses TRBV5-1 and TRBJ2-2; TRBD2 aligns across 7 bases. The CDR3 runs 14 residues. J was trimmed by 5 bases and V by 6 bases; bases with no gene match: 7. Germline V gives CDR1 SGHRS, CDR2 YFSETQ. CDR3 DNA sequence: TGCGCCAGCACCCAACGGGGGGATACCGGGGAGCTGTTTTTT. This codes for CASTQRGDTGELFF.

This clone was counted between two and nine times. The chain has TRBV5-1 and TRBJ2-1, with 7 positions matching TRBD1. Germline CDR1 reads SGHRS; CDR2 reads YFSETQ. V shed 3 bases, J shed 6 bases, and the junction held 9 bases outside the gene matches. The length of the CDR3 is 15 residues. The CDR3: CASSSQGSRGNEQFF. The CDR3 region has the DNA TGCGCCAGCAGCTCACAGGGGAGTCGCGGCAATGAGCAGTTCTTC.

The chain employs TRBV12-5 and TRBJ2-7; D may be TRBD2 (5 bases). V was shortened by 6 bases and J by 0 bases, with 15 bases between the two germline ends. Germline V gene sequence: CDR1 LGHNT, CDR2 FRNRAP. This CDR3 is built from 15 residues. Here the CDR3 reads CASGPSRGRSYEQYF. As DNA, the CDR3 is TGTGCTAGTGGACCTAGCAGAGGACGCTCCTACGAGCAGTACTTC.

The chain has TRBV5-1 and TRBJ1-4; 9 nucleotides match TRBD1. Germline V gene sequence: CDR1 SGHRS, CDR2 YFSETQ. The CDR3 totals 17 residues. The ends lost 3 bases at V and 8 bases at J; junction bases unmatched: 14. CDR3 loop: CASSSPQPGQGDEKLFF. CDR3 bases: TGCGCCAGCAGCTCCCCTCAACCGGGACAGGGTGACGAAAAACTGTTTTTT.

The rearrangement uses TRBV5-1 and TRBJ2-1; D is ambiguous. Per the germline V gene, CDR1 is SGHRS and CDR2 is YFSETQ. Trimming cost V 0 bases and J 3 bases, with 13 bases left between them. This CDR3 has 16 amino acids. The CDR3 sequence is CASSLGPVSVYNEQFF. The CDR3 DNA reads TGCGCCAGCAGCTTGGGTCCAGTTTCGGTCTACAATGAGCAGTTCTTC. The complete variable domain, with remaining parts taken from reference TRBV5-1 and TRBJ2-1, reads KAGVTQTPRYLIKTRGQQVTLSCSPISGHRSVSWYQQTPGQGLQFLFEYFSETQRNKGNFPGRFSGRQFSNSRSEMNVSTLELGDSALYLCASSLGPVSVYNEQFFGPGTRLTVL.

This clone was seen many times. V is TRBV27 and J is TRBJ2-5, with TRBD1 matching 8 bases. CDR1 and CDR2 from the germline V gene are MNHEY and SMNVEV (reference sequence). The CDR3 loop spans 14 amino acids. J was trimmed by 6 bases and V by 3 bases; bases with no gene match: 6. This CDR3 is CASSFGQGAQTQYF. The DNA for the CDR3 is TGTGCCAGCAGTTTTGGGCAGGGGGCCCAGACCCAGTACTTC.

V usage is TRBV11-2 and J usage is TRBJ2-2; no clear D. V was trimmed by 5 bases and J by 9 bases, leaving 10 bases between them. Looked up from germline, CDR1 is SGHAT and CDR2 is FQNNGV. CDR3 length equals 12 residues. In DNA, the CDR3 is TGTGCCAGCAGCCCATACCACCGGGAGCTGTTTTTT. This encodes CASSPYHRELFF.

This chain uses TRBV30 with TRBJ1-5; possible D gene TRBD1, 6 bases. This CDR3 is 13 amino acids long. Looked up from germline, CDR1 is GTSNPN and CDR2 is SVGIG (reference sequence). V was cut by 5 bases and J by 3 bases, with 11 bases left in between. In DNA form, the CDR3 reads TGTGCCTGGGAAACAGGGCACAATCAGCCCCAGCATTTT. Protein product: CAWETGHNQPQHF.

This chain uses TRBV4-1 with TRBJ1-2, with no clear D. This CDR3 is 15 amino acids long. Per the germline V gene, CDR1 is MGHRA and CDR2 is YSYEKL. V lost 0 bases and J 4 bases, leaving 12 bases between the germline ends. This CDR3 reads CASSQDAQTFYGYTF. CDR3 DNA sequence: TGCGCCAGCAGCCAAGATGCACAGACTTTCTATGGCTACACCTTC.

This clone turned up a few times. The CDR3 region has the DNA TGTGCCAGCAGCTTAGACGGCAGCCGGGTTTATGGCTACACCTTC. This codes for CASSLDGSRVYGYTF. The V call is TRBV7-3, the J call TRBJ1-2; D is unclear. The CDR3 has 15 amino acids. In germline, CDR1 is SGHTA, CDR2 FQGTGA. The V gene lost 2 bases and the J gene lost 5 bases, with 15 bases spanning the gap.

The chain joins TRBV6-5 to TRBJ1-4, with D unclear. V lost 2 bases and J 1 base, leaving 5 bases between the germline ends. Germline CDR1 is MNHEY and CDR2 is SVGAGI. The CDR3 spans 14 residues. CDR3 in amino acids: CASSYPKTNEKLFF. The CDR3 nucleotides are TGTGCCAGCAGTTACCCTAAAACTAATGAAAAACTGTTTTTT.

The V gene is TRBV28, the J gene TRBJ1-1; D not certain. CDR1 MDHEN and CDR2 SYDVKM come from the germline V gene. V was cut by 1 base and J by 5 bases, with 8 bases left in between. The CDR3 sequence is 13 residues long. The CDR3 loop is CASSLFSETEAFF. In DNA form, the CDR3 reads TGTGCCAGCAGTTTATTCAGCGAAACTGAAGCTTTCTTT. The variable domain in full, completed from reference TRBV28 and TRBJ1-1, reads DVKVTQSSRYLVKRTGEKVFLECVQDMDHENMFWYRQDPGLGLRLIYFSYDVKMKEKGDIPEGYSVSREKKERFSLILESASTNQTSMYLCASSLFSETEAFFGQGTRLTVV.

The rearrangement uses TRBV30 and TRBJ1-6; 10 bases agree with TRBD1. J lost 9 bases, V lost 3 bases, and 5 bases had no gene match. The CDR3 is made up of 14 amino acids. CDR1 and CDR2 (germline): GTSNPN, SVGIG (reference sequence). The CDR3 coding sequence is TGTGCCTGGAGACCGACAGGGGGCAGTTCACCCCTCCACTTT. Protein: CAWRPTGGSSPLHF.

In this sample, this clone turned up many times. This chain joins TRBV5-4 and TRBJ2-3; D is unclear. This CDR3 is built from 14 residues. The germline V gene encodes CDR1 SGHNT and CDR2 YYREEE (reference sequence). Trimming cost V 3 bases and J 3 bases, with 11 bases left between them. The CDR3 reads CASSSSFITDTQYF. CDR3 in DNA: TGTGCCAGCAGCTCTAGTTTCATTACAGATACGCAGTATTTT.

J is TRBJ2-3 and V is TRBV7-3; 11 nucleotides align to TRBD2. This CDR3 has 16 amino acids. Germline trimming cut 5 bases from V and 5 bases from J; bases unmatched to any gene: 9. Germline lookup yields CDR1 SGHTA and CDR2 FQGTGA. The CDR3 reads CASSPGTSGSGDTQYF. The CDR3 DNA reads TGTGCCAGCAGCCCCGGTACTAGCGGGAGTGGAGATACGCAGTATTTT.

The DNA of the CDR3 is TGTGCCAGCTCTTGGGAGGGGATTGGGGGAAACACCATATATTTT. This sequence encodes CASSWEGIGGNTIYF. This chain connects TRBV28 to TRBJ1-3; possibly TRBD1 for D (5 bases). Per germline, CDR1 MDHEN and CDR2 SYDVKM. V dropped 8 bases and J dropped 4 bases, with 18 bases sitting between them. CDR3 length: 15 residues.

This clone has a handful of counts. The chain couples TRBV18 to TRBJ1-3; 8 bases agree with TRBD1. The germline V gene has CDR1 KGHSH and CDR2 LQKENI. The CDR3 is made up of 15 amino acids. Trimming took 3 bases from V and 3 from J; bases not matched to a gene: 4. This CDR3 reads CASSPPTGVGNTIYF. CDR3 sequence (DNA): TGTGCCAGCTCACCTCCGACAGGGGTTGGAAACACCATATATTTT.

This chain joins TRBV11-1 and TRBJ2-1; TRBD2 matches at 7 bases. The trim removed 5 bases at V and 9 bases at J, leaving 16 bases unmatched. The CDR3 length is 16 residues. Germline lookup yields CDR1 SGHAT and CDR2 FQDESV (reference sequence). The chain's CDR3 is CASSRNTGTIGSEQFF. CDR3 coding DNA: TGTGCCAGCAGCCGTAACACCGGGACTATAGGGTCTGAGCAGTTCTTC.

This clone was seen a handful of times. This CDR3 is CASSSGGAGNEKLFF. The CDR3 DNA is TGCGCCAGCAGCAGCGGGGGCGCGGGTAATGAAAAACTGTTTTTT. The V gene is TRBV5-1, the J gene TRBJ1-4, with D tentatively TRBD1 (6 bases). The ends were cut back, 4 bases at V and 4 bases at J, with 14 bases in the middle. The CDR3 spans 15 residues. Per germline, CDR1 SGHRS and CDR2 YFSETQ.

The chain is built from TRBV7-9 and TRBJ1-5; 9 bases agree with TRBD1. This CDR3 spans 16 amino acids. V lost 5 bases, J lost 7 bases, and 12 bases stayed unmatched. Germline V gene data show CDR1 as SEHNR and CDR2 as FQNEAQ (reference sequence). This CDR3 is CASSPGTGMVGQPQHF. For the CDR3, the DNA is TGTGCCAGCAGCCCCGGGACAGGGATGGTAGGACAGCCCCAGCATTTT. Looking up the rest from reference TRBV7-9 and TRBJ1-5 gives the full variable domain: DTGVSQNPRHKITKRGQNVTFRCDPISEHNRLYWYRQTLGQGPEFLTYFQNEAQLEKSRLLSDRFSAERPKGSFSTLEIQRTEQGDSAMYLCASSPGTGMVGQPQHFGDGTRLSIL.